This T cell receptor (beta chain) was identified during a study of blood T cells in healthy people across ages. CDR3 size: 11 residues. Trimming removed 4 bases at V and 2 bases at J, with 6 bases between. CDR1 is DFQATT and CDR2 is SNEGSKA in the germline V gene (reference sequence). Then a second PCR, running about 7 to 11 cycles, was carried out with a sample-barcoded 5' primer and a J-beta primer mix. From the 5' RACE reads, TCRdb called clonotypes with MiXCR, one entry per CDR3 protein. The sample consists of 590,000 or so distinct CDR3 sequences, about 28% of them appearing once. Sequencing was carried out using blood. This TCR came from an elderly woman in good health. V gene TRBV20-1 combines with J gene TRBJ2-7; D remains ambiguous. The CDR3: CSAIETYEQYF. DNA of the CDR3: TGCAGTGCTATCGAAACCTACGAGCAGTACTTC.